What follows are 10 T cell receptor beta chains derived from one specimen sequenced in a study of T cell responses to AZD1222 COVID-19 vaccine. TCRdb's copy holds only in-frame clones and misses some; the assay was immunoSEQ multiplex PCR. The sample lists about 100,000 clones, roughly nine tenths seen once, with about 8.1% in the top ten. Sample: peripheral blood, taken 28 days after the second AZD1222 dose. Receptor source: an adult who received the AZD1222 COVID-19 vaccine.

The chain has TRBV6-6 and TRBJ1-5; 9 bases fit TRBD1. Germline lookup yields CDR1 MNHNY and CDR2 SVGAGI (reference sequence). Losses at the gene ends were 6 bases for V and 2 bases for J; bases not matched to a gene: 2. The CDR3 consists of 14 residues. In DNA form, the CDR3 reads TGTGCCAGCAGACGGGACAGGGGCAATCAGCCCCAGCATTTT. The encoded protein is CASRRDRGNQPQHF.

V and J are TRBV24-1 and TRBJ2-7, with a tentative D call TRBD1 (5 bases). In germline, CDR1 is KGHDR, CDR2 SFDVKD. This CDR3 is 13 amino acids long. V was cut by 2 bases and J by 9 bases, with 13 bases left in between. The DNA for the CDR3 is TGTGCCACCAGTGATTCTGTGGGGCCGGGGCAGTACTTC. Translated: CATSDSVGPGQYF.

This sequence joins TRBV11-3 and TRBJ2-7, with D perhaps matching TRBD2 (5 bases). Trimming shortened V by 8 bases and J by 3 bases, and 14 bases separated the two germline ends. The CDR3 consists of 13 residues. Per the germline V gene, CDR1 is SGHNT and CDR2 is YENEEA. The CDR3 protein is CASLMDFYYEQYF. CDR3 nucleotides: TGTGCCAGCCTCATGGACTTTTACTACGAGCAGTACTTC. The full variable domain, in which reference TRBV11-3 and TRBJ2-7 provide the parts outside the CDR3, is EAGVVQSPRYKIIEKKQPVAFWCNPISGHNTLYWYLQNLGQGPELLIRYENEEAVDDSQLPKDRFSAERLKGVDSTLKIQPAELGDSAVYLCASLMDFYYEQYFGPGTRLTVT.

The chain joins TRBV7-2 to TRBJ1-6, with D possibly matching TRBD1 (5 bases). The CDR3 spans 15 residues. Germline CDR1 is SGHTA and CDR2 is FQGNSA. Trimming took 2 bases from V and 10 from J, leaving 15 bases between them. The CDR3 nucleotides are TGTGCCAGCAGCTTACAGGGCTTGATGGGGTCACCCCTCCACTTT. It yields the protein CASSLQGLMGSPLHF.

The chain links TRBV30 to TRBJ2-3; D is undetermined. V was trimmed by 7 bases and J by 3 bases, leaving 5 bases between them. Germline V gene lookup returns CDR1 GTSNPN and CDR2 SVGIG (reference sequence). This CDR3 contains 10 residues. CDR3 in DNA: TGTGCCTCTCCGACAGATACGCAGTATTTT. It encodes CASPTDTQYF.

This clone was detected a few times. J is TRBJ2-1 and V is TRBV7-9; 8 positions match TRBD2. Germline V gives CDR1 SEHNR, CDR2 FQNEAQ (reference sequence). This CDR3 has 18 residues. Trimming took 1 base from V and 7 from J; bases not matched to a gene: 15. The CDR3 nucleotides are TGTGCCAGCAGCTTAGGGCTTAGCGGGACGCCTTGGAGGAATGAGCAGTTCTTC. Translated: CASSLGLSGTPWRNEQFF.

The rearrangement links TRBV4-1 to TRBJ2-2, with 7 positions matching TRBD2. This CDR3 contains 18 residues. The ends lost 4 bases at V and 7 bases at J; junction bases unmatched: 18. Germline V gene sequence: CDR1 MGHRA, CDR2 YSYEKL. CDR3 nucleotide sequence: TGCGCCAGCAGCCCCCGGGGGTTGGCTAGCGGCCGTTACGGGGAGCTGTTTTTT. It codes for CASSPRGLASGRYGELFF.

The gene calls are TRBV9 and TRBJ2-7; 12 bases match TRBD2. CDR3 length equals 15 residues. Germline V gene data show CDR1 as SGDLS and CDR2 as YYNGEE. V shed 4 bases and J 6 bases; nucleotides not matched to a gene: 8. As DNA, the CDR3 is TGTGCCAGCAGCTTCGGACTAGCGGGATCCCCCGAGCAGTACTTC. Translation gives CASSFGLAGSPEQYF.

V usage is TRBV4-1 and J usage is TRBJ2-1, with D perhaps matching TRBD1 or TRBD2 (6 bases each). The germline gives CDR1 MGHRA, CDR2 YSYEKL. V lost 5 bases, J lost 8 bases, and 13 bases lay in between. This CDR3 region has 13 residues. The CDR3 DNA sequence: TGCGCCAGCAGCGGGGGCGGGAAGGATGAGCAGTTCTTC. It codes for CASSGGGKDEQFF.

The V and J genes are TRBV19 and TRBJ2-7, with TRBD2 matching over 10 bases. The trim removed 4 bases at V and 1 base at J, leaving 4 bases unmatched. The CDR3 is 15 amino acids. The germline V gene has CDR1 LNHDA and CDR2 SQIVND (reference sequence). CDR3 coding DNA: TGTGCCAGTAGTAAAAGACTAGCGGGTTCCTACGAGCAGTACTTC. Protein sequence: CASSKRLAGSYEQYF.